This T cell receptor (beta chain) is drawn from a study of blood T cells in healthy people across ages. Overall study findings and caveats: The study lacked donor CMV status, which possibly confounded expanded clonotype changes. A roughly linear fall in TCR beta diversity per million T cells was seen with increasing age.

The use of a sample-barcoded 5' primer and a J-beta primer mix characterized a second PCR of roughly 6 to 11 cycles. Every single cDNA molecule received a tag from a template-switch adaptor with 12 random nucleotides. TCRdb reprocessed the 5' RACE reads via MiXCR and lists one record per CDR3 protein. The data contain 1.5 million or so distinct CDR3 sequences, about 42% of them singletons. Trimming removed 0 bases at V and 2 bases at J, with 8 bases between. This CDR3 is built from 14 residues. Germline-derived CDR1 and CDR2 are SGHRS and YFSETQ. Details on this clonotype: The antigen remains unidentified.

The clonotype comes from a woman younger than 35 in good health. The chain combines TRBV5-1 with TRBJ2-5, with unresolved D. The material sequenced was blood. CDR3 sequence reads: CASSLERLQETQYF. The DNA of the CDR3 is TGCGCCAGCAGCTTGGAAAGGTTACAAGAGACCCAGTACTTC.